The 20 T cell receptor beta chains reported below all come from one sample, sequenced in a study of siplizumab effects on memory and regulatory T cells. Repertoires were generated with immunoSEQ multiplex PCR, while TCRdb's copy carries only in-frame clones and drops some. Of more than 85,000 clones in the sample, roughly 90% were seen once. The sample comprised CD4+ T cells sorted from blood. The receptors come from a human donor in good health.

J is TRBJ1-1 and V is TRBV10-1; no clear D. The germline V gene has CDR1 WNHNN and CDR2 SYGVQD (reference sequence). V lost 6 bases, J lost 3 bases, and 20 bases lay in between. CDR3 length: 16 residues. CDR3 amino acids: CASSRSPSAGDTEAFF. CDR3 DNA sequence: TGCGCCAGCAGCCGGAGCCCTTCCGCGGGTGACACTGAAGCTTTCTTT.

This chain joins TRBV5-6 and TRBJ2-7; no clear D gene. V lost 2 bases and J 7 bases, leaving 7 bases between the germline ends. The CDR3 has 11 amino acids. Germline values: CDR1 SGHDT, CDR2 YYEEEE. The DNA for the CDR3 is TGTGCCAGCAGCTTTTCCTCGGAGCAGTACTTC. It is translated as CASSFSSEQYF.

The chain has TRBV28 and TRBJ1-5; D remains ambiguous. CDR3 length: 13 residues. Germline values: CDR1 MDHEN, CDR2 SYDVKM. Trimming stripped 7 bases from V and 6 bases from J, with 13 bases between. Here the CDR3 reads CASTGPPFQPQHF. The CDR3 coding sequence is TGTGCCAGCACTGGACCGCCTTTTCAGCCCCAGCATTTT.

The chain links TRBV29-1 to TRBJ1-1; possibly TRBD1 for D (6 bases). V gave up 6 bases and J gave up 1 base, with 9 bases separating them. Germline loops: CDR1 SQVTM, CDR2 ANQGSEA. CDR3 length: 12 amino acids. CDR3 sequence (DNA): TGCAGCGTCCGGGGGGCGAACACTGAAGCTTTCTTT. Amino acid sequence: CSVRGANTEAFF.

A few counts support this clone. The rearrangement joins TRBV7-9 to TRBJ1-1, with 7 bases fitting TRBD1. V was pared by 3 bases and J by 4 bases, with 2 bases of the junction left unmatched. The CDR3 consists of 13 residues. The V gene's germline CDR1 is SEHNR and CDR2 FQNEAQ (reference sequence). This CDR3 is CASSFDRATEAFF. The DNA for the CDR3 is TGTGCCAGCAGCTTTGACAGGGCCACTGAAGCTTTCTTT.

The rearrangement uses TRBV2 and TRBJ2-5; 7 nucleotides align to TRBD1. Germline assignment: CDR1 SNHLY and CDR2 FYNNEI. The CDR3 totals 15 residues. Germline trimming cut 4 bases from V and 4 bases from J; bases unmatched to any gene: 9. The chain's CDR3 is CASSGGTVLLETQYF. The DNA of the CDR3 is TGTGCCAGCAGTGGAGGGACAGTCCTTTTAGAGACCCAGTACTTC.

The chain recombines TRBV9 with TRBJ1-1; the match to TRBD1 covers 12 bases. The CDR3 totals 16 residues. CDR1 and CDR2 (germline): SGDLS, YYNGEE. V gave up 0 bases and J gave up 4 bases; unmatched junction bases: 4. CDR3 amino acids: CASSVVGQGASTEAFF. In nucleotides, the CDR3 is TGTGCCAGCAGCGTAGTGGGACAGGGGGCGAGCACTGAAGCTTTCTTT.

The rearrangement links TRBV30 to TRBJ2-7; D gene unclear. The CDR3 is 15 amino acids. The V end was cut by 2 bases, the J end by 9 bases, with 23 bases between. Germline CDR1 GTSNPN, CDR2 SVGIG (reference sequence). In DNA form, the CDR3 reads TGTGCCTGGAGTCGCCGCAGGATCTCTCTACGAGGGCAGTACTTC. As protein: CAWSRRRISLRGQYF.

The gene calls are TRBV18 and TRBJ2-1; D is undetermined. Per the germline V gene, CDR1 is KGHSH and CDR2 is LQKENI. Trimming removed 1 base at V and 10 bases at J, with 11 bases between. The CDR3 has 13 amino acids. The chain's CDR3 is CASSPLFEGEQFF. The CDR3 bases are TGTGCCAGCTCACCACTCTTCGAAGGGGAGCAGTTCTTC. The full variable domain, rest sourced from reference TRBV18 and TRBJ2-1, is NAGVMQNPRHLVRRRGQEARLRCSPMKGHSHVYWYRQLPEEGLKFMVYLQKENIIDESGMPKERFSAEFPKEGPSILRIQQVVRGDSAAYFCASSPLFEGEQFFGPGTRLTVL.

Only one count was recorded for this clone. This chain uses TRBV7-2 with TRBJ1-5; no reliable D call. Per germline, CDR1 SGHTA and CDR2 FQGNSA. The CDR3 extends over 15 amino acids. The ends were cut back, 7 bases at V and 2 bases at J, with 15 bases in the middle. The CDR3 region is CASTPALGGNQPQHF. The CDR3 nucleotides read TGTGCCAGCACCCCAGCGCTGGGAGGCAATCAGCCCCAGCATTTT.

The chain couples TRBV15 to TRBJ2-7; maybe TRBD2 (7 bases). Germline assignment: CDR1 LNHNV and CDR2 YYDKDF (reference sequence). V lost 3 bases and J lost 7, with 22 bases in between. The CDR3 spans 16 residues. The CDR3 region has the DNA TGTGCCACCAGCAGGGGGACATCGGGAGGCTATAGGGAGCAGTACTTC. Translating it yields CATSRGTSGGYREQYF. The whole variable domain, filled in from reference TRBV15 and TRBJ2-7, reads DAMVIQNPRYQVTQFGKPVTLSCSQTLNHNVMYWYQQKSSQAPKLLFHYYDKDFNNEADTPDNFQSRRPNTSFCFLDIRSPGLGDTAMYLCATSRGTSGGYREQYFGPGTRLTVT.

The rearrangement links TRBV30 to TRBJ2-1, with TRBD2 identical over 14 bases. Germline V CDR1 and CDR2: GTSNPN, SVGIG (reference sequence). The CDR3 is made up of 16 amino acids. V was pared by 5 bases and J by 8 bases, with 11 bases of the junction left unmatched. This chain's CDR3 is CAWGGLAGDDGYEQFF. CDR3 coding DNA: TGTGCCTGGGGGGGACTAGCGGGAGATGATGGATATGAGCAGTTCTTC.

The V and J genes are TRBV10-3 and TRBJ2-7, with D possibly TRBD2 on 5 matching bases. CDR3 length: 14 amino acids. Germline lookup yields CDR1 ENHRY and CDR2 SYGVKD. Trimming shortened V by 7 bases and J by 2 bases, and 15 bases separated the two germline ends. This chain's CDR3 is CAITGSKNAYEQYF. CDR3 DNA sequence: TGTGCCATCACGGGGAGCAAAAATGCCTACGAGCAGTACTTC.

The rearrangement uses TRBV4-2 and TRBJ2-7, with TRBD1 matching 8 bases. Germline lookup yields CDR1 LGHNA and CDR2 YNFKEQ. The CDR3 contains 21 residues. J was trimmed by 2 bases and V by 0 bases; bases with no gene match: 21. Here the CDR3 reads CASSQDPHRTGTGLGAYEQYF. The CDR3 nucleotides are TGTGCCAGCAGCCAAGACCCCCACCGGACAGGGACCGGGTTGGGAGCCTACGAGCAGTACTTC.

The CDR3 sequence is CASSRGTRRPQETQYF. DNA of the CDR3: TGTGCCAGCAGCAGGGGGACTAGACGGCCCCAAGAGACCCAGTACTTC. The rearrangement uses TRBV27 and TRBJ2-5; maybe TRBD2 (8 bases). V shed 6 bases and J shed 1 base, with 18 bases lying between them. The CDR3 loop spans 16 amino acids. Germline V gene sequence: CDR1 MNHEY, CDR2 SMNVEV (reference sequence).

This rearrangement joins TRBV11-3 to TRBJ2-7, with 13 nucleotides matching TRBD2. Germline V gene sequence: CDR1 SGHNT, CDR2 YENEEA. The CDR3 is made up of 15 amino acids. V was clipped by 5 bases and J by 5 bases; unmatched bases: 6. CDR3 sequence: CASSKRTSGSHEQYF. The CDR3 nucleotides read TGTGCCAGCAGCAAACGGACTAGCGGGAGCCACGAGCAGTACTTC.

A word on this clone: The missing conserved phenylalanine or tryptophan at the end of this CDR3 makes a read error likely. The rearrangement links TRBV2 to TRBJ2-7, with no clear D. The CDR3 contains 11 residues. V was pared by 1 base and J by 3 bases, with 1 base between. Germline CDR1 SNHLY, CDR2 FYNNEI. CDR3 nucleotide sequence: TGTGCCAGCAGTGAAGTCTACGAGCAGTACCTC. The encoded protein is CASSEVYEQYL.

The table lists this clone with a count of one. The rearrangement joins TRBV19 to TRBJ2-2, with unresolved D. V lost 6 bases and J 3 bases, leaving 2 bases between the germline ends. Germline lookup yields CDR1 LNHDA and CDR2 SQIVND (reference sequence). The CDR3 sequence is 11 residues long. CDR3 protein: CASRYTGELFF. CDR3 in DNA: TGTGCCAGTAGGTACACCGGGGAGCTGTTTTTT.

The chain joins TRBV4-2 to TRBJ1-3; a weak D match, TRBD1 (5 bases). In germline, CDR1 is LGHNA, CDR2 YNFKEQ. Deletions cut 1 base from V and 0 bases from J, with 10 bases between. CDR3 length: 16 residues. Written as DNA, the CDR3 is TGTGCCAGCAGCCAAGTACAGGAGTACTCTGGAAACACCATATATTTT. Its translation: CASSQVQEYSGNTIYF.

V usage is TRBV27 and J usage is TRBJ2-3; 14 nucleotides match TRBD2. V gave up 5 bases and J gave up 4 bases; unmatched junction bases: 5. The germline CDR1 and CDR2 sequences are MNHEY and SMNVEV (reference sequence). The CDR3 sequence is 16 residues long. CDR3 in DNA: TGTGCCAGCAGTACCCGGGGACTAGCGGGAGCAGATACGCAGTATTTT. Residues: CASSTRGLAGADTQYF.